The count of the clone carrying this TCR beta chain is one. Antigen: not known. These data belong to a study of pediatric ulcerative colitis. At colonoscopy, a blood sample was also collected. Overall study results and limits: Acute severe colitis showed lower rectal diversity from clonal expansions.

The table came from immunoSEQ multiplex PCR; TCRdb's copy has only in-frame clones and leaves some out. The profile covers tens of thousands of clones, with around 86% appearing a single time and over 1.3% taken by the ten largest. Trimming pared 0 bases from V and 2 bases from J, leaving 5 bases between. The CDR3 is 14 amino acids. Per the germline V gene, CDR1 is SGHDT and CDR2 is YYEEEE. The source is a boy between 10 and 17 years old who was a control in a study of pediatric ulcerative colitis. This sequence joins TRBV5-6 and TRBJ2-2; no firm D call. Sequenced input: blood. CDR3 amino acids: CASSLVLNTGELFF. The CDR3 nucleotides read TGTGCCAGCAGCTTGGTTTTAAACACCGGGGAGCTGTTTTTT.